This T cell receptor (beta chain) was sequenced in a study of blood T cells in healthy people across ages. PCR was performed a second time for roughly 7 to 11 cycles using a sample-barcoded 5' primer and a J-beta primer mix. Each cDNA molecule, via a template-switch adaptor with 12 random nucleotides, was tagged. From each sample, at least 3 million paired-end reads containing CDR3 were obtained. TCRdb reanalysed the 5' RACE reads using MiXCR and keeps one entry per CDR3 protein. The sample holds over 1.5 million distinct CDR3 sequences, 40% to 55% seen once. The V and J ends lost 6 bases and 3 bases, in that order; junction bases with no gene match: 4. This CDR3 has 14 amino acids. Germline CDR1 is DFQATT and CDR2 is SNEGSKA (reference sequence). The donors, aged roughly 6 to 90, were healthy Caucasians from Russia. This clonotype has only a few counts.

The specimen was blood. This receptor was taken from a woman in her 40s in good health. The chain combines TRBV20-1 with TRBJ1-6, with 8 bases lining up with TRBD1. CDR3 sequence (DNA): TGCAGTGCGACGACAGGGGACTATAATTCACCCCTCCACTTT. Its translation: CSATTGDYNSPLHF.